One sample yielded the 5 T cell receptor beta chains listed below, sequenced in a study of blood T cell repertoires in COVID-19. Using immunoSEQ multiplex PCR, the repertoire was profiled, and TCRdb retains in-frame clones only, with some absent. The sample has about 75,000 clones; approximately 88% are singletons. Sequencing input: peripheral blood. All receptors derive from a woman aged 45-59 years with acute or convalescent COVID-19.

This rearrangement joins TRBV2 to TRBJ1-1, with D tentatively TRBD1 (6 bases). From germline, CDR1 is SNHLY and CDR2 FYNNEI. The CDR3 has 14 residues. Trimming pared 6 bases from V and 10 bases from J, leaving 21 bases between. CDR3 amino acids: CASRPGGGEGRAFF. The CDR3 nucleotides read TGTGCCAGCAGACCCGGGGGGGGCGAAGGTAGAGCTTTCTTT.

The rearrangement joins TRBV6-5 to TRBJ2-1, with 7 positions matching TRBD2. The germline gives CDR1 MNHEY, CDR2 SVGAGI. Trimming at V came to 6 bases and at J to 2 bases, leaving 7 bases not matched to a gene. The CDR3 length is 15 residues. The CDR3 DNA is TGTGCCAGCAGCCTTACTAGCGAAACCTACAATGAGCAGTTCTTC. Protein product: CASSLTSETYNEQFF.

This clone was counted a single time. The gene calls are TRBV6-5 and TRBJ1-5; no definite D call. This CDR3 is 15 amino acids long. Between the trimmed V and J ends, which lost 6 bases and 1 base, there was a span of 13 bases. The V gene's germline CDR1 is MNHEY and CDR2 SVGAGI. The CDR3 DNA is TGTGCCAGCAGAGCCTCCGGTCGGAGCAATCAGCCCCAGCATTTT. This gives the protein CASRASGRSNQPQHF.

The chain employs TRBV5-1 and TRBJ2-1; tentatively, D is TRBD1 (6 bases). CDR3 size: 17 residues. Germline lookup yields CDR1 SGHRS and CDR2 YFSETQ. The germline V and J ends were trimmed by 1 base and 0 bases, with 14 bases remaining between them. CDR3 region: CASSLSRGQGSYNEQFF. The CDR3 DNA is TGCGCCAGCAGCTTGTCCAGGGGTCAAGGCTCCTACAATGAGCAGTTCTTC.

The gene calls are TRBV28 and TRBJ2-3; 15 bases line up with TRBD2. Per germline, CDR1 MDHEN and CDR2 SYDVKM. Trimming removed 3 bases from V and 8 bases from J; junction bases left unmatched: 15. This CDR3 has 19 amino acids. Written as DNA, the CDR3 is TGTGCCAGCAGTTTGAGGGGACTAGCGGGAGGCCCGGTTCGGGTTACGCAGTATTTT. Its protein product is CASSLRGLAGGPVRVTQYF.